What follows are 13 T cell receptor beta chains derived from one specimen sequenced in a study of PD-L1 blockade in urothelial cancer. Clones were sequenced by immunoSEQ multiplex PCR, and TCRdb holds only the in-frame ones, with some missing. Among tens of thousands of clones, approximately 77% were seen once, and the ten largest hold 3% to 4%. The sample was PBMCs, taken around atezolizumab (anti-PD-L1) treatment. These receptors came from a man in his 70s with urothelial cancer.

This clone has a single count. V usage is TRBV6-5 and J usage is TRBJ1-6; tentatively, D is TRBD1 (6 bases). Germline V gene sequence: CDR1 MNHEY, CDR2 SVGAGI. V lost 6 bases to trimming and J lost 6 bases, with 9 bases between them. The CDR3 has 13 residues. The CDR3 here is CASSQGFNSPLHF. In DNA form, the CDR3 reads TGTGCCAGCAGCCAGGGGTTTAATTCACCCCTCCACTTT.

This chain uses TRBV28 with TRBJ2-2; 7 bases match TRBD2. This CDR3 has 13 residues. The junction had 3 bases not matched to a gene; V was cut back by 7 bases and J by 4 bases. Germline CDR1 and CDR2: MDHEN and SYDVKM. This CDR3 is CASTGRGTGELFF. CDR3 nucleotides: TGTGCCAGCACGGGGAGGGGCACCGGGGAGCTGTTTTTT.

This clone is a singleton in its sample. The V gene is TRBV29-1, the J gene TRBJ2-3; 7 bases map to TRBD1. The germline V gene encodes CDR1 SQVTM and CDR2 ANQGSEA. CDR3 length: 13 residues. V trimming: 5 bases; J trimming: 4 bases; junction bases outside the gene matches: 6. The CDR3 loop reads CSVQGVGADTQYF. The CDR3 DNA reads TGCAGCGTTCAGGGGGTGGGAGCAGATACGCAGTATTTT.

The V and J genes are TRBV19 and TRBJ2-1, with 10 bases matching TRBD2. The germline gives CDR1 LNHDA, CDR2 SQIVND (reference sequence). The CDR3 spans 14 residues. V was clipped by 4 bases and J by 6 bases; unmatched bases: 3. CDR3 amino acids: CASSRAGGGNEQFF. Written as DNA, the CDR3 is TGTGCCAGTAGTAGAGCGGGAGGGGGCAATGAGCAGTTCTTC.

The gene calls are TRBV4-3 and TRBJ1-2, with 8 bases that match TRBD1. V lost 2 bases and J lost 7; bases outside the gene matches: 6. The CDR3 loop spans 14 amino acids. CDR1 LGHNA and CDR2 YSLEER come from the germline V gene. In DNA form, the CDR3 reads TGCGCCAGCAGCCAAAGGACAGGGAAGGGTGGCTACACCTTC. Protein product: CASSQRTGKGGYTF.

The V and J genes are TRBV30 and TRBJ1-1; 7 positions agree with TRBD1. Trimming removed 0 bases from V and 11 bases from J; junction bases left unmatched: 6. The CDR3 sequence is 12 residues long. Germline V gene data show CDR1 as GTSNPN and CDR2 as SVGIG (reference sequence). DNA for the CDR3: TGTGCCTGGAGTGTAAAGGGGGCTCGGGCTTTCTTT. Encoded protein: CAWSVKGARAFF.

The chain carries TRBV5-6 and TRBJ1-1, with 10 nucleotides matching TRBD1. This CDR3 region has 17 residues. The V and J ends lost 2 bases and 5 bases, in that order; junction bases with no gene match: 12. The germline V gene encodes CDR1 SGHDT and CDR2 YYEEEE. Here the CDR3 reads CASSFSRDRGPGTEAFF. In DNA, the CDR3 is TGTGCCAGCAGCTTCTCCCGGGACAGGGGTCCTGGTACTGAAGCTTTCTTT.

The CDR3 region is CASSPAGSQEQYF. In nucleotides, the CDR3 is TGTGCCAGCAGCCCAGCGGGGTCGCAAGAGCAGTACTTC. The rearrangement joins TRBV7-3 to TRBJ2-7; 7 bases map to TRBD2. Germline values: CDR1 SGHTA, CDR2 FQGTGA. V was clipped by 5 bases and J by 7 bases; unmatched bases: 8. The CDR3 covers 13 residues.

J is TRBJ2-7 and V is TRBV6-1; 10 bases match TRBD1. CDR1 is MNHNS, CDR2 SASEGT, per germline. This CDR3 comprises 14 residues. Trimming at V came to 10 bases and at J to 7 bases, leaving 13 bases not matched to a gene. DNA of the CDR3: TGTGCCACCCAGATATCCGGGACAGGGGTTGAGCAGTACTTC. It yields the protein CATQISGTGVEQYF.

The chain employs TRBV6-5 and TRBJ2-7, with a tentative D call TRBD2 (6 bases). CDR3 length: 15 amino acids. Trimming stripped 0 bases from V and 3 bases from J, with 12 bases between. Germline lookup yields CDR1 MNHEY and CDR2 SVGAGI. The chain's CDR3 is CASSYSPGDHYEQYF. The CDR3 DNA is TGTGCCAGCAGTTACTCACCGGGGGACCACTACGAGCAGTACTTC.

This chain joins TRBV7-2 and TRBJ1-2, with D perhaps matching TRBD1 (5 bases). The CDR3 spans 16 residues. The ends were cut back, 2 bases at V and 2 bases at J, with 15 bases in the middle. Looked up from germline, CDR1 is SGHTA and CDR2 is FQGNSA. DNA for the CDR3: TGTGCCAGCAGCTTAAAAGCGGGGGAGCCAAACTATGGCTACACCTTC. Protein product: CASSLKAGEPNYGYTF.

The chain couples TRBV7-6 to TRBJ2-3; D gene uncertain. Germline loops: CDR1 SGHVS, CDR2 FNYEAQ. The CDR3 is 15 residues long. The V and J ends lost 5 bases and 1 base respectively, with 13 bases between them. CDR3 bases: TGTGCCAGCAGCCCTACCCAACGGGGCACAGATACGCAGTATTTT. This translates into CASSPTQRGTDTQYF.

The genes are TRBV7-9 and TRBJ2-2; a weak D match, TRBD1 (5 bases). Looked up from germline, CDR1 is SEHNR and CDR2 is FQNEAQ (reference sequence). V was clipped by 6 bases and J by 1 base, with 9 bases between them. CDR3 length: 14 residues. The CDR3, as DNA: TGTGCCAGCAGGACTCAGGGGAACACCGGGGAGCTGTTTTTT. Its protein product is CASRTQGNTGELFF.